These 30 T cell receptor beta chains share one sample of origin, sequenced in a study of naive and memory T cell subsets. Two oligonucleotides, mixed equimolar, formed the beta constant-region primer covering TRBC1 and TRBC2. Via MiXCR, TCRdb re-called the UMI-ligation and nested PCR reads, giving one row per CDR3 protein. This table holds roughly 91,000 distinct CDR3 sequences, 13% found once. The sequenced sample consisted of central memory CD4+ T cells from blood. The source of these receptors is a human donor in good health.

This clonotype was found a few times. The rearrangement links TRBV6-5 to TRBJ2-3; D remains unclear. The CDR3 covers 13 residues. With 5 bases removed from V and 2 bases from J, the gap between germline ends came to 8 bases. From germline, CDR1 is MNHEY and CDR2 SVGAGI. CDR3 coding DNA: TGTGCCAGCAGTGATTTTGCCACAGATACGCAGTATTTT. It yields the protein CASSDFATDTQYF.

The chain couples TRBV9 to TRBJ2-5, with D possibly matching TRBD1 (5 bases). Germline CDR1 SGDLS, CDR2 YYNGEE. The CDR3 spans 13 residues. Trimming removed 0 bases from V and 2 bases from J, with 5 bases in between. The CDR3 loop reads CASSVGQQETQYF. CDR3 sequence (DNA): TGTGCCAGCAGCGTAGGACAGCAAGAGACCCAGTACTTC.

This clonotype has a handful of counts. The CDR3 loop reads CASRKRDREETQYF. CDR3 nucleotide sequence: TGTGCCAGCAGGAAGCGGGACAGGGAAGAGACCCAGTACTTC. V is TRBV2 and J is TRBJ2-5, with 9 bases lining up with TRBD1. The CDR3 consists of 14 residues. Germline CDR1 SNHLY, CDR2 FYNNEI. V shed 6 bases, J shed 3 bases, and the junction held 5 bases outside the gene matches.

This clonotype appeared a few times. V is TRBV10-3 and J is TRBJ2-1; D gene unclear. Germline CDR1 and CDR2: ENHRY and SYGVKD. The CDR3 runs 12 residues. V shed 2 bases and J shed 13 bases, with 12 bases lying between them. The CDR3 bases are TGTGCCATCAGTGAGAATCCACCACGTCAGTTCTTC. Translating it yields CAISENPPRQFF.

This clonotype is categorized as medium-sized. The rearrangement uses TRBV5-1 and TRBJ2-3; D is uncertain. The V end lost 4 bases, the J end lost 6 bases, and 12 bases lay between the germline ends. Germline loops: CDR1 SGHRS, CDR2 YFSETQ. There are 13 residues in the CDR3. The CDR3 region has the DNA TGCGCCAGCAGCGGCCCACGCCGGGATACGCAGTATTTT. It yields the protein CASSGPRRDTQYF.

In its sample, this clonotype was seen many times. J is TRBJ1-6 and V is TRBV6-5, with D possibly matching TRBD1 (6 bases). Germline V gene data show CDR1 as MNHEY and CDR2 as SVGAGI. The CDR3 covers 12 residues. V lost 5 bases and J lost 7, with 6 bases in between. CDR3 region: CASSTGNSPLHF. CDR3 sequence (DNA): TGTGCCAGCAGTACAGGGAATTCACCCCTCCACTTT.

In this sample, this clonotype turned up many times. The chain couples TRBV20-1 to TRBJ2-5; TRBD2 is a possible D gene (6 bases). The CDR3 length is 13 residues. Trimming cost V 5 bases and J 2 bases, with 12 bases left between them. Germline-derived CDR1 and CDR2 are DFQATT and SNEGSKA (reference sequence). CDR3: CSAPWGGQETQYF. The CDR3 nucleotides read TGCAGTGCTCCCTGGGGAGGACAAGAGACCCAGTACTTC.

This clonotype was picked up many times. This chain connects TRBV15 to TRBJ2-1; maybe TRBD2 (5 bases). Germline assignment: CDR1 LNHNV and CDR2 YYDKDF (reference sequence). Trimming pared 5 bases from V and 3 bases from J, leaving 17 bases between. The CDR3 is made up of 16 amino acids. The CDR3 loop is CATSGRVEGIYNEQFF. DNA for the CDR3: TGTGCCACCAGCGGCCGAGTTGAGGGCATCTACAATGAGCAGTTCTTC.

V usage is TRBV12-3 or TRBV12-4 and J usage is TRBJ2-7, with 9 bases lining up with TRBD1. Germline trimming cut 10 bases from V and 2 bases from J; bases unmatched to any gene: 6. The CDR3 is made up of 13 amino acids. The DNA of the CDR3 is TGTGCCACCGGCCGGACAGGGGCCTACGAGCAGTACTTC. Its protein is CATGRTGAYEQYF.

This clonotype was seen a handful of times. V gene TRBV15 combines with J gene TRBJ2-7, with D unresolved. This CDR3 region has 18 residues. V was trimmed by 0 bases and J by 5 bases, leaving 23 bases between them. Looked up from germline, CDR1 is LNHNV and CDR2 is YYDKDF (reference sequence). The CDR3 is CATSRDLSSVAEFHEQYF. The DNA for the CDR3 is TGTGCCACCAGCAGAGATCTTTCGTCAGTAGCAGAGTTCCACGAGCAGTACTTC.

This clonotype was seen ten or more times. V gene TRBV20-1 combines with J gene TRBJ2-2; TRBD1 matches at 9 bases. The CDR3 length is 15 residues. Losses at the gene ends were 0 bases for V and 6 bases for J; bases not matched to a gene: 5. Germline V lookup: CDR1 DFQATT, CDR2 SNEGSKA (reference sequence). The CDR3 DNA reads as TGCAGTGCTAGAGACCCGGGACAGGGCGCCGGGGAGCTGTTTTTT. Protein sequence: CSARDPGQGAGELFF.

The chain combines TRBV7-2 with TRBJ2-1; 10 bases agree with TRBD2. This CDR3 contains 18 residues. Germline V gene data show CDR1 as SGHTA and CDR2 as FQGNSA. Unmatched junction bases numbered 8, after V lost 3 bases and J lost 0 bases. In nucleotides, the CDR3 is TGTGCCAGCAGCTTGGCTAGCGGGAGTAGGGGCTCCTACAATGAGCAGTTCTTC. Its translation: CASSLASGSRGSYNEQFF.

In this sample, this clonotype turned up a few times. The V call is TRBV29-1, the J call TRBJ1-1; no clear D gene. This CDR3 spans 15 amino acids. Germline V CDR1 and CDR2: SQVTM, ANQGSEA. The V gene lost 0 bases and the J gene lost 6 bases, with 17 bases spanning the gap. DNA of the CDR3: TGCAGCGTTGAAGATCGAGGGAGGATTAGGGCTGAAGCTTTCTTT. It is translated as CSVEDRGRIRAEAFF.

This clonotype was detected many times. As DNA, the CDR3 is TGTGCCAGCAGCTCAGGACAGGGGGGACAGCCCCAGCATTTT. It is translated as CASSSGQGGQPQHF. The genes are TRBV7-2 and TRBJ1-5; TRBD1 matches 10 bases. The V segment lost 4 bases and the J segment 7 bases; nucleotides outside the gene matches: 4. The CDR3 runs 14 residues. The germline CDR1 and CDR2 sequences are SGHTA and FQGNSA.

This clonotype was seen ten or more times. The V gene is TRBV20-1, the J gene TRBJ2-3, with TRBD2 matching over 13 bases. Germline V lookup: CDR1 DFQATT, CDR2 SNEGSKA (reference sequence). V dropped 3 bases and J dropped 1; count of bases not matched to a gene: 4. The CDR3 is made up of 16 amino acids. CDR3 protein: CSARRLAGGGTDTQYF. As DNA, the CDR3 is TGCAGTGCTAGGAGACTAGCGGGAGGAGGCACAGATACGCAGTATTTT.

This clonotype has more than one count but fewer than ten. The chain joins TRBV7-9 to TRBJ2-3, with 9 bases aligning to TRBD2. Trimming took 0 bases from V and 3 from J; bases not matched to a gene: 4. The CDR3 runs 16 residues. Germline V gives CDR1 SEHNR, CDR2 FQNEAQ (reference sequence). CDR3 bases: TGTGCCAGCAGCTTAGCCGGTAGCGGGAGTACAGATACGCAGTATTTT. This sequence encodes CASSLAGSGSTDTQYF.

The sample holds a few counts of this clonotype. CDR3 in DNA: TGTGCCAGCGGGACCTCTGGAAACACCATATATTTT. Its translation is CASGTSGNTIYF. J is TRBJ1-3 and V is TRBV2, with D perhaps matching TRBD1 (5 bases). V lost 8 bases and J lost 0, with 5 bases in between. This CDR3 is 12 amino acids long. The germline V gene encodes CDR1 SNHLY and CDR2 FYNNEI.

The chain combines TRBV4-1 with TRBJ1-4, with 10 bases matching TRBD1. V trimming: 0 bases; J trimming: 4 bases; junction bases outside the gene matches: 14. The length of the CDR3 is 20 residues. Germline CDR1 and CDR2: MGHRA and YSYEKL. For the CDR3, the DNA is TGCGCCAGCAGCCAAGAGCCGCTGACAGGGGGCTCCTTGGGTAATGAAAAACTGTTTTTT. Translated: CASSQEPLTGGSLGNEKLFF.

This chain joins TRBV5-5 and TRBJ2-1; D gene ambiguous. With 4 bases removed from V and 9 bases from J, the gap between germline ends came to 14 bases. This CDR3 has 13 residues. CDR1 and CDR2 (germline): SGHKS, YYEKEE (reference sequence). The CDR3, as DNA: TGTGCCAGCAGCCAGTACGGAGCGCTTGAGCAGTTCTTC. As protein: CASSQYGALEQFF.

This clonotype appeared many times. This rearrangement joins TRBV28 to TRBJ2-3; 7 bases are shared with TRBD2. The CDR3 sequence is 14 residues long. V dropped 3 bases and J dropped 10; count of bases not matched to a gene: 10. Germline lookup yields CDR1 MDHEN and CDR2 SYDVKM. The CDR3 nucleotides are TGTGCCAGCAGTTTGGAGGGGCCTGGGAGGGCGCAGTATTTT. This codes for CASSLEGPGRAQYF.

The CDR3 bases are TGTGCCAGAAGAACCGAATGGGGGGCCCGCTCCTACGAGCAGTACTTC. Its translation: CARRTEWGARSYEQYF. The chain is built from TRBV5-3 and TRBJ2-7, with D perhaps assigned TRBD1 or TRBD2 (6 bases each). TRBV5-3 is an ORF, with its function uncertain. Trimming stripped 5 bases from V and 0 bases from J, with 18 bases between. The CDR3 contains 16 residues.

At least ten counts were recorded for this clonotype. CDR3 residues: CASSSGVGRGNIQYF. CDR3 nucleotides: TGTGCCAGCAGCTCGGGAGTTGGTAGGGGAAACATTCAGTACTTC. This chain connects TRBV11-3 to TRBJ2-4; D is perhaps TRBD2 (6 bases). This CDR3 has 15 residues. The V end was cut by 4 bases, the J end by 6 bases, with 16 bases between. The germline V gene has CDR1 SGHNT and CDR2 YENEEA.

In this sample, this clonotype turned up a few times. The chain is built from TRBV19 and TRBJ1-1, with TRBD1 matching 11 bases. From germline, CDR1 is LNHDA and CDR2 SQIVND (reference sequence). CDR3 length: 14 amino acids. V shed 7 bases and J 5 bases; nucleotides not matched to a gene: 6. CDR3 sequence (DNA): TGTGCCAGTACCAAGGACAGGGGGCGAACTGAAGCTTTCTTT. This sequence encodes CASTKDRGRTEAFF.

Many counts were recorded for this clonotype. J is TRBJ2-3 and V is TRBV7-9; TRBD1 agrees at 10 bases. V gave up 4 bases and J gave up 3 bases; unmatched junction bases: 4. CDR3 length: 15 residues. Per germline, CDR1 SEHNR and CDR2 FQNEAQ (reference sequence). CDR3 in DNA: TGTGCCAGCAGCTCTGACAGGGGGCGAACAGATACGCAGTATTTT. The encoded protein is CASSSDRGRTDTQYF.

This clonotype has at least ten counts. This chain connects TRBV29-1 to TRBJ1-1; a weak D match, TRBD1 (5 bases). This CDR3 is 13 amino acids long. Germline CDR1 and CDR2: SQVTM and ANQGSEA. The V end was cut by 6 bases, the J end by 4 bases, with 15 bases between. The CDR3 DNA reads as TGCAGCGTCCTTACAGGACCGGGCACTGAAGCTTTCTTT. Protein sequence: CSVLTGPGTEAFF. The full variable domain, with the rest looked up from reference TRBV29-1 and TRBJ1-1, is SAVISQKPSRDICQRGTSLTIQCQVDSQVTMMFWYRQQPGQSLTLIATANQGSEATYESGFVIDKFPISRPNLTFSTLTVSNMSPEDSSIYLCSVLTGPGTEAFFGQGTRLTVV.

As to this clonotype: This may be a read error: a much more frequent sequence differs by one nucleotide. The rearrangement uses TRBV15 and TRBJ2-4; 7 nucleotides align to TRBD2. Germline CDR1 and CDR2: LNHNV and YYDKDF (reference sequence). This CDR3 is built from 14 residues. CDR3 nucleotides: TGTGCCACCAGCCTCCGAGGGAGGGAAAACAATCAGTACTTC. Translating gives CATSLRGRENNQYF.

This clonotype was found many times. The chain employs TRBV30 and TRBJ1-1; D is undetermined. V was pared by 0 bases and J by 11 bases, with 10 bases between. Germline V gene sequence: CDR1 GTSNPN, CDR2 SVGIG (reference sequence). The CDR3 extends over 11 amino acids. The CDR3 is CAWSVSYKAFF. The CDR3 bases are TGTGCCTGGAGTGTATCTTACAAGGCTTTCTTT.

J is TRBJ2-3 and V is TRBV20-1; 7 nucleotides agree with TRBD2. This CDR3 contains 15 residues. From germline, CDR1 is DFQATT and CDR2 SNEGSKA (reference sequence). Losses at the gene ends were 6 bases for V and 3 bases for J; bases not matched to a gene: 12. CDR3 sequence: CSASGAGALTDTQYF. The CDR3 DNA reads TGCAGTGCGTCCGGGGCGGGAGCATTAACAGATACGCAGTATTTT.

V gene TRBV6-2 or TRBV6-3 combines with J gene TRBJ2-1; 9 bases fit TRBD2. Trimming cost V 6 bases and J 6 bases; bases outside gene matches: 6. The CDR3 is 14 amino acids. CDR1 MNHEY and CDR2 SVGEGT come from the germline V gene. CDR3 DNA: TGTGCCAGCAGAGCGGGAGCGGGGGGCAATGAGCAGTTCTTC. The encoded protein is CASRAGAGGNEQFF.

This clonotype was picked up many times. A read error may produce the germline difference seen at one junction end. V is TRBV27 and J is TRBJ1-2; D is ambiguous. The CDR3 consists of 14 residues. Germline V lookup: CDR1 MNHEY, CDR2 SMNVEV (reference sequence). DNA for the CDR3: TGTGCCAGCAGTTTATCTCGTGACACCTCGGTGATCCTCTTC. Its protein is CASSLSRDTSVILF.